The 17 T cell receptor beta chains listed next were all sequenced from one sample in a study of PD-L1 blockade in urothelial cancer. Produced via immunoSEQ multiplex PCR; TCRdb's table is partial and in-frame only. Of around 51,000 clones listed, approximately 86% are singletons. Sequenced material: PBMCs, taken around atezolizumab (anti-PD-L1) treatment. The origin of the receptors is a man aged 55 to 69 with urothelial cancer.

This chain connects TRBV6-1 to TRBJ2-3, with 10 bases lining up with TRBD2. CDR3 length: 17 amino acids. Germline CDR1 is MNHNS and CDR2 is SASEGT. Unmatched junction bases numbered 11, after V lost 3 bases and J lost 5 bases. CDR3 sequence reads: CASSDRSSGSPRDTQYF. Written as DNA, the CDR3 is TGTGCCAGCAGTGATAGGTCTAGCGGGAGTCCTAGAGATACGCAGTATTTT.

V is TRBV30 and J is TRBJ1-2; D is perhaps TRBD1 (5 bases). The CDR3 is 13 amino acids. Trimming cost V 3 bases and J 4 bases, with 12 bases left between them. Germline CDR1 GTSNPN, CDR2 SVGIG (reference sequence). CDR3 sequence (DNA): TGTGCCTGGAGGGAGGGGAGGCTCTATGGCTACACCTTC. Translating gives CAWREGRLYGYTF.

This chain uses TRBV2 with TRBJ1-1; D not certain. This CDR3 spans 13 amino acids. Germline V CDR1 and CDR2: SNHLY, FYNNEI. V was clipped by 8 bases and J by 1 base, with 11 bases between them. The CDR3 DNA reads TGTGCCAGCCTGATCCTCGGGAACACTGAAGCTTTCTTT. Its translation: CASLILGNTEAFF. The full variable domain, in which reference TRBV2 and TRBJ1-1 provide the parts outside the CDR3, is EPEVTQTPSHQVTQMGQEVILRCVPISNHLYFYWYRQILGQKVEFLVSFYNNEISEKSEIFDDQFSVERPDGSNFTLKIRSTKLEDSAMYFCASLILGNTEAFFGQGTRLTVV.

The chain is built from TRBV6-5 and TRBJ1-1, with 7 bases that match TRBD1. CDR3 length: 16 amino acids. Losses at the gene ends were 4 bases for V and 0 bases for J; bases not matched to a gene: 8. CDR1 and CDR2 (germline): MNHEY, SVGAGI. The chain's CDR3 is CASSSPGQRMNTEAFF. CDR3 nucleotide sequence: TGTGCCAGCAGTTCCCCGGGACAGAGAATGAACACTGAAGCTTTCTTT.

The V gene is TRBV9, the J gene TRBJ2-3, with TRBD2 matching 7 bases. The V gene end was trimmed by 4 bases and the J gene end by 2 bases; junction bases not matched to a gene: 10. CDR3 length: 16 amino acids. The V gene's germline CDR1 is SGDLS and CDR2 YYNGEE. The CDR3 sequence is CASSTRVGGYTDTQYF. The DNA for the CDR3 is TGTGCCAGCAGCACCCGTGTGGGAGGGTACACAGATACGCAGTATTTT. The whole variable domain, filled in from reference TRBV9 and TRBJ2-3, reads DSGVTQTPKHLITATGQRVTLRCSPRSGDLSVYWYQQSLDQGLQFLIQYYNGEERAKGNILERFSAQQFPDLHSELNLSSLELGDSALYFCASSTRVGGYTDTQYFGPGTRLTVL.

CDR3 sequence: CASSKVFLQRSAAYSNQPQHF. CDR3 sequence (DNA): TGTGCCAGCAGCAAAGTATTTCTGCAGCGAAGTGCCGCCTATAGCAATCAGCCCCAGCATTTT. V and J are TRBV21-1 and TRBJ1-5. TRBV21-1 is a pseudogene segment. The CDR3 has 21 residues.

The chain couples TRBV7-2 to TRBJ2-3, with TRBD2 matching 12 bases. CDR1 and CDR2 from the germline V gene are SGHTA and FQGNSA. The CDR3 sequence is 19 residues long. After removal of 1 base from V and 3 bases from J, the junction contained 11 bases not matched to a gene. CDR3 in DNA: TGTGCCAGCAGCTTAGAACCTAGCGGGGGGGCCAGGCGGACAGATACGCAGTATTTT. It encodes CASSLEPSGGARRTDTQYF.

The chain has TRBV11-3 and TRBJ2-5; TRBD2 agrees at 12 bases. The CDR3 contains 15 residues. V lost 3 bases to trimming and J lost 4 bases; unmatched junction nucleotides: 3. CDR1 and CDR2 from the germline V gene are SGHNT and YENEEA. The CDR3 sequence is CASSFGTSGLETQYF. DNA of the CDR3: TGTGCCAGCAGCTTCGGGACTAGCGGGCTAGAGACCCAGTACTTC.

The chain links TRBV6-6 to TRBJ2-7, with D possibly matching TRBD1 (6 bases). Deletions cut 7 bases from V and 0 bases from J, with 10 bases between. The CDR3 has 13 residues. Germline V CDR1 and CDR2: MNHNY, SVGAGI (reference sequence). This chain's CDR3 is CASMPDSSYEQYF. The CDR3 nucleotides read TGTGCCAGCATGCCGGACAGCTCCTACGAGCAGTACTTC.

The rearrangement links TRBV4-3 to TRBJ1-1, with D unresolved. The germline V gene encodes CDR1 LGHNA and CDR2 YSLEER. V dropped 0 bases and J dropped 0 bases, with 14 bases sitting between them. CDR3 length equals 17 residues. As DNA, the CDR3 is TGCGCCAGCAGCCAAGATCTTTCCAGACTGATGAACACTGAAGCTTTCTTT. This codes for CASSQDLSRLMNTEAFF.

The chain employs TRBV9 and TRBJ2-1; TRBD2 agrees at 8 bases. Germline V gene data show CDR1 as SGDLS and CDR2 as YYNGEE. The junction had 14 bases not matched to a gene; V was cut back by 3 bases and J by 6 bases. This CDR3 has 17 amino acids. The CDR3 DNA follows: TGTGCCAGCAGCGCCACGGGGGGGGCCCGGGGCGCCAATGAGCAGTTCTTC. It encodes CASSATGGARGANEQFF.

The rearrangement uses TRBV10-2 and TRBJ1-5, with 7 nucleotides matching TRBD1. CDR3 length equals 14 residues. Germline CDR1 and CDR2: WSHSY and SAAADI. The trim removed 10 bases at V and 4 bases at J, leaving 10 bases unmatched. DNA of the CDR3: TGCGCCAACCCACCGACAGGGCCAAATCAGCCCCAGCATTTT. Translated: CANPPTGPNQPQHF.

The chain employs TRBV6-5 and TRBJ2-7, with 8 bases fitting TRBD1. The CDR3 spans 14 residues. The germline gives CDR1 MNHEY, CDR2 SVGAGI. The junction had 7 bases not matched to a gene; V was cut back by 7 bases and J by 2 bases. The CDR3 DNA sequence: TGTGCCAGCACCCCGGACAGGGAAGCCTACGAGCAGTACTTC. This gives the protein CASTPDREAYEQYF.

This clone appeared a single time. In DNA form, the CDR3 reads TGTGCCAGCAGTGCAAATACGGGACTAGCGAGTAACAATGAGCAGTTCTTC. Its translation: CASSANTGLASNNEQFF. This chain connects TRBV2 to TRBJ2-1; 10 bases line up with TRBD2. The CDR3 has 17 amino acids. Germline lookup yields CDR1 SNHLY and CDR2 FYNNEI. V lost 4 bases to trimming and J lost 5 bases; unmatched junction nucleotides: 11.

The chain combines TRBV7-9 with TRBJ1-3, with D uncertain. The CDR3 is 14 amino acids. V was cut by 2 bases and J by 2 bases, with 7 bases left in between. CDR1 SEHNR and CDR2 FQNEAQ come from the germline V gene (reference sequence). CDR3 loop: CASSLLAAGNTIYF. The CDR3 nucleotides read TGTGCCAGCAGCTTATTAGCTGCTGGAAACACCATATATTTT.

This clone occurred once. The gene calls are TRBV7-2 and TRBJ2-3, with D unresolved. V lost 6 bases and J lost 2, with 18 bases in between. The germline V gene encodes CDR1 SGHTA and CDR2 FQGNSA. The CDR3 is 16 residues long. Written as DNA, the CDR3 is TGTGCCAGCAGTAGATTTAGCAGATACTCCACAGATACGCAGTATTTT. Translating gives CASSRFSRYSTDTQYF.

J is TRBJ2-1 and V is TRBV7-2; D is undetermined. Germline CDR1 SGHTA, CDR2 FQGNSA. The CDR3 has 14 amino acids. V lost 7 bases and J lost 1, with 11 bases in between. The chain's CDR3 is CASNPLLSYNEQFF. CDR3 in DNA: TGTGCCAGCAACCCACTCCTATCCTACAATGAGCAGTTCTTC.